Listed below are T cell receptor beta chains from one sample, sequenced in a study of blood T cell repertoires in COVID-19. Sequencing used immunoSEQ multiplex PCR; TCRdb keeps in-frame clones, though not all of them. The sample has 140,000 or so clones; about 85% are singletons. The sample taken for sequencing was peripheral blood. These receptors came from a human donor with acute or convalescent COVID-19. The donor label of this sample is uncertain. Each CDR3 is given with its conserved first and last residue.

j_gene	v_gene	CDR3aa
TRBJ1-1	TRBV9	CASRGAGGNTEAFF
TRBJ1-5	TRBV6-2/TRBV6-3	CASSYATGGYNQPQHF
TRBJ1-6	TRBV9	CASSAQTGPLHF
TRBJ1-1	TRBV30	CAWTPGQFKTEAFF
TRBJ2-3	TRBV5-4	CASSLGLLAGADTQYF
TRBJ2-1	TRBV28	CASRTSGDNEQFF
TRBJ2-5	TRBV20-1	CSALRETQYF
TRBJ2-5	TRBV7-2	CASSLVRATQETQYF
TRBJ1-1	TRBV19	CASSPRDRGTEAFF
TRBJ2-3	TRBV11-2	CASSPAGRVADTQYF
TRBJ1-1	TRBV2	CASRDGRDIPEAFF
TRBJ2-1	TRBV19	CASRNSGGIYNEQFF
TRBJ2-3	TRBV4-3	CASSPTTGGSNSDTQYF
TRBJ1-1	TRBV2	CASQRSTGVGTEAFF
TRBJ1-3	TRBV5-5	CASSLGEGNTIYF
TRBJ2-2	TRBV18	CASSPTTGGISTGELFF
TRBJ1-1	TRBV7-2	CASSLVGGWTEAFF
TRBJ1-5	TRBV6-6	CASSYGRQVSNQPQHF
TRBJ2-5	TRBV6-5	CASSYSTEETQYF
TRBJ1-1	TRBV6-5	CASGTGGRVTEAFF
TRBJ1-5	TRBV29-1	CSVDPPGNQPQHF
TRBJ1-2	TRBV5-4	CASSLPGQAPTGYTF
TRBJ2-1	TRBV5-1	CASSLSPPSSYNEQFF
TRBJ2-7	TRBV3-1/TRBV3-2	CASSVAGGISYEQYF
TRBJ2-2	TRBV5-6	CASSLFGTETGELFF
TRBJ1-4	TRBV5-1	CASGPGQPHEKLFF